This entry features one TCR beta chain sequence. Participants reported their clinical history, and cohort assignment relied on those reports. These data are taken from a study of blood T cell repertoires in COVID-19. In the original processing: Cell counts per sample came from amplifying reference gene primers. Measured with immunoSEQ multiplex PCR; TCRdb has only the in-frame clones, and not every one. V and J calls and clone size follow that table, whereas D and trimming were derived from the DNA. This repertoire shows roughly 200,000 clones, roughly 89% found once; its top ten account for 3.5% to 4.5%. The source is a woman aged 40 to 50 with acute COVID-19. Sequencing was done on a sample of PBMCs or T cells enriched from blood (not recorded which).

CDR3 bases: TGTGCCAGCAGCTTCCGGGGGGGCACTATACGGTCCTACGAGCAGTACTTC. Encoded protein: CASSFRGGTIRSYEQYF. The rearrangement links TRBV5-6 to TRBJ2-7; 8 nucleotides align to TRBD2. V gave up 2 bases and J gave up 1 base; unmatched junction bases: 11. The CDR3 is 17 amino acids. Looked up from germline, CDR1 is SGHDT and CDR2 is YYEEEE.